This T cell receptor beta chain appears in the sequencing data of a study of T-cell reconstitution after alpha-beta-depleted transplantation in children. This clonotype has a count of ten or more. It may be a read error: a sequence one base away is much more abundant. Unique molecular identifiers were used to barcode this TCRbeta library. TCRdb re-derived calls from the PCR reads in MiXCR, one entry per CDR3 protein. The table includes more than 200,000 distinct CDR3 sequences, 25% detected once. CDR1 and CDR2 from the germline V gene are SGHTA and FQGTGA. The CDR3 length is 12 residues. V lost 5 bases to trimming and J lost 0 bases, with 3 bases between them.

Specimen: PBMCs, collected before TCRalphabeta/CD19-depleted stem cell transplant. The chain combines TRBV7-3 with TRBJ2-3; the D is unclear. This receptor was taken from a girl aged 2 to 9 with Fanconi anemia, due to receive a stem cell transplant. The CDR3 region is CASSASTDTQYF. CDR3 nucleotides: TGTGCCAGCAGCGCTAGCACAGATACGCAGTATTTT.